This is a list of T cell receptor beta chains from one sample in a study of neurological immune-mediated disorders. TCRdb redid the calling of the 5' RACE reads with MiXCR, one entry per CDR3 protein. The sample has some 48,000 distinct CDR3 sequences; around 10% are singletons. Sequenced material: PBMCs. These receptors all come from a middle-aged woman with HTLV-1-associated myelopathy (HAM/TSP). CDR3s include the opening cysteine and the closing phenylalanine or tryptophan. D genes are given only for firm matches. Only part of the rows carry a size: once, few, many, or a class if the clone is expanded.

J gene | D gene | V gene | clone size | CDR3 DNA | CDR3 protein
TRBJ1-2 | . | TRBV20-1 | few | TGCAGTGCTCCCCAGACACTCTTCTATGGCTACACCTTC | CSAPQTLFYGYTF
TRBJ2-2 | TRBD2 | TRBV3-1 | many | TGTGCCAGCAGCCAAGGGCGGGGGACCGGGGAGCTGTTTTTT | CASSQGRGTGELFF
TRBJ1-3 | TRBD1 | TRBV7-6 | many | TGTGCCAGCAGCGTAAACAGGGGTACTGGAAACACCATATATTTT | CASSVNRGTGNTIYF
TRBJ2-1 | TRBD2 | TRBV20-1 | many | TGCAGTGCTAGAGAGGCCTCCAGGGAGGGCAATGAGCAGTTCTTC | CSAREASREGNEQFF
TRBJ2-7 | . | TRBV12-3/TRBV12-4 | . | TGTGCCAGCAGTTATCACGGGGGCAAGCAGTACTTC | CASSYHGGKQYF
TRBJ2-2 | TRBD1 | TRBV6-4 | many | TGTGCCAGCAGTGAAAGGACAGGCACCGGGGAGCTGTTTTTT | CASSERTGTGELFF
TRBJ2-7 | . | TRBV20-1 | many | TGCAGTGCTAGTACAGCCGCTGCTAACGAGCAGTACTTC | CSASTAAANEQYF
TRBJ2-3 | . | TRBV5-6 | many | TGTGCCAGCAGCTTGCCGAACCTTGCGCAGTATTTT | CASSLPNLAQYF
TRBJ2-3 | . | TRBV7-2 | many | TGTGCCAGCAGCTTAGCGCTCGGCACAGATACGCAGTATTTT | CASSLALGTDTQYF
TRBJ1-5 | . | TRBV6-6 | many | TGTGCCAGCAGTAATCCCTTAAACAGCCGGGGGCCCCAGCATTTT | CASSNPLNSRGPQHF
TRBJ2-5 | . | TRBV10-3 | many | TGTGCCATCAGTGAGTCGAGACAAGAAGAGACCCAGTACTTC | CAISESRQEETQYF
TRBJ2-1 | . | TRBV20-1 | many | TGCAGTGCTAGGCGGGACACGTACAATGAGCAGTTCTTC | CSARRDTYNEQFF
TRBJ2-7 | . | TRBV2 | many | TGTGCCAGCAGTTTCGGTCCAGGGGCCTACGAGCAGTACTTC | CASSFGPGAYEQYF
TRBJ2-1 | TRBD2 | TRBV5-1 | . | TGCGCCAGCAGCCTGGGGACTAGCGGGGGGGACAATGAGCAGTTCTTC | CASSLGTSGGDNEQFF
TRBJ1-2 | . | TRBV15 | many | TGTGCCACCAGCGCCAGGGGTTATGGCTACACCTTC | CATSARGYGYTF
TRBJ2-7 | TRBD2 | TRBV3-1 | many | TGTGCCAGCAGCCAAACGAGCGGGGGGCCCTACGAGCAGTACTTC | CASSQTSGGPYEQYF
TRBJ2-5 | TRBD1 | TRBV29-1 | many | TGCAGCGGGGAGGGACAGGGGGGTCAGACCCAGTACTTC | CSGEGQGGQTQYF
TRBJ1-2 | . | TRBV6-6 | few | TGTGCCAGCAGCTCAGGGCAGTACTATGGCTACACCTTC | CASSSGQYYGYTF
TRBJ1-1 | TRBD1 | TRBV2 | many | TGTGCCACCCACTTACAGGGGCGCACTGAAGCTTTCTTT | CATHLQGRTEAFF
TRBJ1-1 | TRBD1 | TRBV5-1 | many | TGCGCCAGCAGCGCCGGGACAGGGGGGAACACTGAAGCTTTCTTT | CASSAGTGGNTEAFF
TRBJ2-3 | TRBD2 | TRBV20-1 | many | TGCAGTGCTAGCGGGGGGGCCCTAGATACGCAGTATTTT | CSASGGALDTQYF
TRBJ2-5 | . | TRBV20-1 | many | TGCAGTGCTAGGGGCAGGGGAGGGGAGACCCAGTACTTC | CSARGRGGETQYF
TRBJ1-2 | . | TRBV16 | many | TGTGCCAGCAGCCTTCTTCCCAGGGATAACTATGGCTACACCTTC | CASSLLPRDNYGYTF
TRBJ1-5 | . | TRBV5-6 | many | TGTGCCAGCAGTTTGGGGCCCGGGGGACATCAGCCCCAGCATTTT | CASSLGPGGHQPQHF
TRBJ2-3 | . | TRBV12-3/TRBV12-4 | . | TGTGCCAGCACCCTAGCGAAAGGCACAGATACGCAGTATTTT | CASTLAKGTDTQYF
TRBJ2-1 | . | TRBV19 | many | TGTGCCAGTAGTACCCCCATAGGGAGGAACAATGAGCAGTTCTTC | CASSTPIGRNNEQFF
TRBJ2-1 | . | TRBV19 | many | TGTGCCAGTAGTGGAGGCCCCCCAGGGCCGGGTTGGGACAATGAGCAGTTCTTC | CASSGGPPGPGWDNEQFF
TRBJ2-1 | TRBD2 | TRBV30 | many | TGTGCCTGGACCTTACTAGCGGGGGGGCTTTATGAGCAGTTCTTC | CAWTLLAGGLYEQFF
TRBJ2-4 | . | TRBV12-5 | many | TGTGCTAGTTTAGGTTTAAGGTGGGGGTTAGCCAAAAACATTCAGTACTTC | CASLGLRWGLAKNIQYF
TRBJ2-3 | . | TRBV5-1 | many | TGCGCCAGCAGCCCGGAGGGGGCCACAGATACGCAGTATTTT | CASSPEGATDTQYF
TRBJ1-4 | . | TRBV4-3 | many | TGCGCCAGCAGCCAAGATTCGGGGGGGGCGCGGAGTTATGAAAAACTGTTTTTT | CASSQDSGGARSYEKLFF
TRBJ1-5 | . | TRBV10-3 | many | TGTGCCATCAGTGTTGACAACAATCAGCCCCAGCATTTT | CAISVDNNQPQHF
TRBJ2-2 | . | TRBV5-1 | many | TGCGCCAGCAGCTTCGGGGGAAACACCGGGGAGCTGTTTTTT | CASSFGGNTGELFF
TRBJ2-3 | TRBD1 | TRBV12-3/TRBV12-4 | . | TGTGCCAGCAGTTTCGGGACAGGGCTGGGTATCGCAGATACGCAGTATTTT | CASSFGTGLGIADTQYF
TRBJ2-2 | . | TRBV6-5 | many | TGTGCCAGCAGTGGTGGGTCCGGGGGTCCGGGGGACACCGGGGAGCTGTTTTTT | CASSGGSGGPGDTGELFF
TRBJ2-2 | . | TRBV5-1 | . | TGCGCCAGCAGCTTGGATTTTATGAACACCGGGGAGCTGTTTTTT | CASSLDFMNTGELFF
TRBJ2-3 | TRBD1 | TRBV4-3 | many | TGCGCCAGCAGCCCAGAATTACAGGGGGCGAGCACAGATACGCAGTATTTT | CASSPELQGASTDTQYF